The rows below give T cell receptor beta chains drawn from one sample of a study of T cell responses to AZD1222 COVID-19 vaccine. Using immunoSEQ multiplex PCR, the repertoire was profiled, and TCRdb retains in-frame clones only, with some absent. The profile shows 100,000 to 110,000 clones, around nine tenths of them singletons. Here the sequenced sample was peripheral blood, taken on day 0 of AZD1222 vaccination. Receptors were obtained from an adult in good health. CDR3s include the opening cysteine and the closing phenylalanine or tryptophan. D genes are given only for firm matches. Not all rows give a size; the values are once, few, many and, for expanded clones, a class.

>NA|NA|TRBJ1-1|TRBV7-8
TGTGCCAGCAGCTTAGAGACGGCGAACACTGAAGCTTTCTTT
CASSLETANTEAFF
>NA|NA|TRBJ2-1|TRBV5-4
TGTGCCAGCAGCTTCGAACGCTCCTACAATGAGCAGTTCTTC
CASSFERSYNEQFF
>NA|NA|TRBJ1-2|TRBV27
TGTGCCAGCAGTTCCCCACCGGGGAGGGGTCCCACCTTC
CASSSPPGRGPTF
>NA|NA|TRBJ1-4|TRBV7-9
TGTGCCAGCAGCACCTCAAGACAGACTGGAGAAAAACTGTTTTTT
CASSTSRQTGEKLFF
>few|NA|TRBJ2-3|TRBV30
TGTGCCTGGAGTCCCTCTGGCCTGGGAGATACGCAGTATTTT
CAWSPSGLGDTQYF
>NA|TRBD2|TRBJ2-3|TRBV10-1
TGCGCCAGCAGTGAGCTAGCGGGGGGCCCAGATACGCAGTATTTT
CASSELAGGPDTQYF
>NA|TRBD2|TRBJ2-1|TRBV19
TGTGCCAGTGGGACTAGAGTAGGGAATGAGCAGTTCTTC
CASGTRVGNEQFF
>NA|TRBD1|TRBJ2-7|TRBV7-9
TGTGCCAGCAGCTCCCCTACAGGGGAAGAGCAGTACTTC
CASSSPTGEEQYF
>NA|NA|TRBJ2-1|TRBV7-6
TGTGCCAGCAGCTTATACGTCCGTATCTCCTACAATGAGCAGTTCTTC
CASSLYVRISYNEQFF
>NA|NA|TRBJ2-7|TRBV7-2
TGTGCCAGCAGCTTAAGGGTGGGGAGAGCGCGGATCCACGAGCAGTACTTC
CASSLRVGRARIHEQYF
>NA|TRBD2|TRBJ2-3|TRBV9
TGTGCCAGTGCCCTGGGACTAAAACAGAGCACAGATACGCAGTATTTT
CASALGLKQSTDTQYF
>NA|NA|TRBJ2-2|TRBV10-2
TGCGCCAGCAGTGAGTGGGGCGGGGAGCTGTTTTTT
CASSEWGGELFF
>NA|TRBD1|TRBJ2-7|TRBV18
TGTGCCAGCTCACTAATGACAGGGACAGACTACGAGCAGTACTTC
CASSLMTGTDYEQYF
>NA|NA|TRBJ1-5|TRBV15
TGTGCCACCAGCAGAGATAGGGCAGGCAATCAGCCCCAGCATTTT
CATSRDRAGNQPQHF
>NA|TRBD1|TRBJ2-5|TRBV5-1
TGCGCCAGCACCCCAGGACAGGGAGAGACCCAGTACTTC
CASTPGQGETQYF
>NA|NA|TRBJ1-4|TRBV6-7
TGTGCCAGCAGCGATCGGGGCCGGGATGAAAAACTGTTTTTT
CASSDRGRDEKLFF
>NA|NA|TRBJ1-3|TRBV10-3
TGTGCCGCCAACGGGAACTCTGGAAACACCATATATTTT
CAANGNSGNTIYF
>once|NA|TRBJ1-4|TRBV7-2
TGTGCCAGCCGCAGGAGGCGGAATAATGAAAAACTGTTTTTT
CASRRRRNNEKLFF
>NA|TRBD2|TRBJ2-1|TRBV7-3
TGTGCCAGCAGCGGGGGTAAGCGGGAGCGCAATGAGCAGTTCTTC
CASSGGKRERNEQFF
>NA|NA|TRBJ1-1|TRBV9
TGTGCCAGCAGCGTAGGGATGAACACTGAAGCTTTCTTT
CASSVGMNTEAFF
>NA|NA|TRBJ1-4|TRBV4-3
TGCGCCAGCAGCCAAGAACAGGGATTTAATGAAAAACTGTTTTTT
CASSQEQGFNEKLFF
>NA|NA|TRBJ2-7|TRBV6-5
TGTGCCAGCAGCGCCGGGACCCGGGCCAAGTACGAGCAGTACTTC
CASSAGTRAKYEQYF
>NA|NA|TRBJ1-1|TRBV28
TGTGCCAGCAGATCGACCTCAAACACTGAAGCTTTCTTT
CASRSTSNTEAFF
>NA|TRBD1|TRBJ1-4|TRBV6-5
TGTGCCAGCAGCTGGGACAGGGGATTAAATGAAAAACTGTTTTTT
CASSWDRGLNEKLFF
>NA|NA|TRBJ2-1|TRBV2
TGTGCCAGCAGTGAACCCCACTCCTACAATGAGCAGTTCTTC
CASSEPHSYNEQFF
>NA|TRBD1|TRBJ1-1|TRBV7-3
TGTGCCAGCAGCTTAATACAGGGGTCTGAAGCTTTCTTT
CASSLIQGSEAFF
>NA|NA|TRBJ1-2|TRBV7-9
TGTGCCAGCATCATCCCGAGCAGGGATGAGGGCTACACCTTC
CASIIPSRDEGYTF